This paragraph covers one T cell receptor beta chain sequence. It was CD45RO-negative cells, positively selected for CCR7, that made up naive CD8 cells, with terminally differentiated effector memory CD45RA+ cells excluded. Sequencing used immunoSEQ multiplex PCR; TCRdb keeps in-frame clones, though not all of them. This table has 1.5 million to 2.5 million clones, about 95% appearing once. The sample belongs to a study of shared clonotypes between healthy human individuals. Per germline, CDR1 MNHNY and CDR2 SVGAGI (reference sequence). Between the trimmed V and J ends, which lost 6 bases and 6 bases, there was a span of 20 bases. The CDR3 spans 16 residues.

Sequencing was performed on naive CD8+ T cells sorted from blood. The chain recombines TRBV6-6 with TRBJ1-4; D is possibly TRBD1 (6 bases). This receptor was identified in a man younger than 35 in good health. This chain's CDR3 is CASRSFYREVDEKLFF. The CDR3 region has the DNA TGTGCCAGCAGATCCTTCTACAGGGAGGTGGATGAAAAACTGTTTTTT.